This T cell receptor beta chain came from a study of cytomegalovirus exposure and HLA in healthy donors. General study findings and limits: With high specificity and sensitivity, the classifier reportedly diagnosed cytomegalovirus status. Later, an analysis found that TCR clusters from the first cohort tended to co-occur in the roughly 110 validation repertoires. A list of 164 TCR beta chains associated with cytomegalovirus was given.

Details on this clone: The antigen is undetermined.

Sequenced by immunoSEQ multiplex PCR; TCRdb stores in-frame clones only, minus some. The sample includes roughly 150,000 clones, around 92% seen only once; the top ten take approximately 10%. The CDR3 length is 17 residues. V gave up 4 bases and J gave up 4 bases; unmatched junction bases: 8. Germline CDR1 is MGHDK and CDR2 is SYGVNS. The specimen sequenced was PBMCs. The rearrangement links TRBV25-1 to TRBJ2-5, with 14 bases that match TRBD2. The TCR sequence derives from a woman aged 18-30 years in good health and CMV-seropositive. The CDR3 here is CASSGRRLAGGPETQYF. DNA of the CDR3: TGTGCCAGCAGTGGTCGGCGACTAGCGGGAGGGCCAGAGACCCAGTACTTC. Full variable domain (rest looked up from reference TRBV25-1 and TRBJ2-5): EADIYQTPRYLVIGTGKKITLECSQTMGHDKMYWYQQDPGMELHLIHYSYGVNSTEKGDLSSESTVSRIRTEHFPLTLESARPSHTSQYLCASSGRRLAGGPETQYFGPGTRLLVL.